This paragraph reports one TCR beta chain. Amplification used 60 Vbeta primers and 13 Jbeta primers. Here immunoSEQ multiplex PCR was the method, and the copy in TCRdb shows in-frame clones only, minus some. Among approximately 75,000 clones listed, 70% to 85% were seen once. This entry is derived from a study of cytomegalovirus exposure and HLA in healthy donors. The sequence was obtained from a man between 65 and 79 years old in good health and CMV-seropositive. What was sequenced was PBMCs.

This CDR3 reads CASRMTSSGNTIYF. CDR3 coding DNA: TGTGCCAGCAGAATGACAAGCTCTGGAAACACCATATATTTT. The gene calls are TRBV7-2 and TRBJ1-3; D call uncertain. The germline V and J ends were trimmed by 6 bases and 0 bases, with 9 bases remaining between them. In germline, CDR1 is SGHTA, CDR2 FQGNSA. The CDR3 is made up of 14 amino acids. The full variable domain, with the rest looked up from reference TRBV7-2 and TRBJ1-3, is GAGVSQSPSNKVTEKGKDVELRCDPISGHTALYWYRQSLGQGLEFLIYFQGNSAPDKSGLPSDRFSAERTGGSVSTLTIQRTQQEDSAVYLCASRMTSSGNTIYFGEGSWLTVV.